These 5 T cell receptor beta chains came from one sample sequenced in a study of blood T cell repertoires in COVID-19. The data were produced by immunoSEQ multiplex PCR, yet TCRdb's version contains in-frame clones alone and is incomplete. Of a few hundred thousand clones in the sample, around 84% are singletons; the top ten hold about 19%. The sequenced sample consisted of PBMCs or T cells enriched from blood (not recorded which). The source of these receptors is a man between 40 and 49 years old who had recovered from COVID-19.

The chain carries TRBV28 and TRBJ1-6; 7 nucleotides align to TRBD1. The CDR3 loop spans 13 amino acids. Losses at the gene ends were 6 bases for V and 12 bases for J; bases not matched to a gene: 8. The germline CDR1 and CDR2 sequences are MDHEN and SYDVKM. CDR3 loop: CASSPRDSIPLHF. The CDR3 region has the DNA TGTGCCAGCAGCCCACGGGACAGTATACCCCTCCACTTT. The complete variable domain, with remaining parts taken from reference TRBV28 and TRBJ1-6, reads DVKVTQSSRYLVKRTGEKVFLECVQDMDHENMFWYRQDPGLGLRLIYFSYDVKMKEKGDIPEGYSVSREKKERFSLILESASTNQTSMYLCASSPRDSIPLHFGNGTRLTVT.

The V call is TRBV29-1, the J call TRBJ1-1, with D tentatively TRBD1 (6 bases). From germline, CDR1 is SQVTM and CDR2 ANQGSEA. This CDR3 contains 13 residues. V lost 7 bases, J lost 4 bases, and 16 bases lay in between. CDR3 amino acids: CSGKQGGGTEAFF. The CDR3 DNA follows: TGCAGCGGGAAACAGGGTGGTGGCACTGAAGCTTTCTTT.

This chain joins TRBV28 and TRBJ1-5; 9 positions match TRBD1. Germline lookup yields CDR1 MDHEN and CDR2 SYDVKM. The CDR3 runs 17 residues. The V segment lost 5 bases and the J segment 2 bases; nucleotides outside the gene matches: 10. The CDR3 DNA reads TGTGCCAGCAGTAAACTATGGACAGGGGTAGGCAATCAGCCCCAGCATTTT. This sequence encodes CASSKLWTGVGNQPQHF.

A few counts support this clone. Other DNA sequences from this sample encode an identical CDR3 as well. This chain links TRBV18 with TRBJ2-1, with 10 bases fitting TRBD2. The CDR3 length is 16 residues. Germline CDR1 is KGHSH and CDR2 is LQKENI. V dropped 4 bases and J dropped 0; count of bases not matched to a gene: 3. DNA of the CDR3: TGTGCCAGCTCACTATCTAGCGGGAGCTCCTACAATGAGCAGTTCTTC. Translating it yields CASSLSSGSSYNEQFF.

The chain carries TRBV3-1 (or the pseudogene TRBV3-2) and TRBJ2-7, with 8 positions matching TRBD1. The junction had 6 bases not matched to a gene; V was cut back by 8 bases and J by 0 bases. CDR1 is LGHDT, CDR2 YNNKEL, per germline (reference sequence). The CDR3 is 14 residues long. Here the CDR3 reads CASGLGQGSYEQYF. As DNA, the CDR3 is TGTGCCAGCGGGTTAGGACAGGGCTCCTACGAGCAGTACTTC.